This is a list of T cell receptor beta chains from one sample in a study of CD4 T cells in relation to SARS-CoV-2 and coronaviruses. The method was immunoSEQ multiplex PCR; TCRdb's version includes in-frame clones alone and lacks a portion of them. The table includes about 20,000 clones, 70% to 75% detected once. Antigens for these TCRs are unknown. Material for sequencing was CD4+ T cells from PBMCs, cultured in vitro. All receptors derive from a human donor in good health. Both conserved end residues are part of each CDR3. D genes are given only for firm matches. Part of the rows lack a size; the others show once, few, many or a class for expanded clones.

J: TRBJ2-7; D: NA; size: NA; V: TRBV11-2; DNA: TGTGCCAGCAGCTCGGGGGCTCAACCACACTACGAGCAGTACTTC; CDR3: CASSSGAQPHYEQYF
J: TRBJ1-1; D: NA; size: NA; V: TRBV6-5; DNA: TGTGCCAGCACCTTAAATACTTGGGGAAACACTGAAGCTTTCTTT; CDR3: CASTLNTWGNTEAFF
J: TRBJ2-1; D: NA; size: NA; V: TRBV24-1; DNA: TGTGCCACCAGTGACAGCGGGCCATACAATGAGCAGTTCTTC; CDR3: CATSDSGPYNEQFF
J: TRBJ2-7; D: TRBD1; size: NA; V: TRBV19; DNA: TGTGCCAGTAGTGTTGACAGGGGGCGGCTCGAGCAGTACTTC; CDR3: CASSVDRGRLEQYF
J: TRBJ2-3; D: TRBD2; size: NA; V: TRBV13; DNA: TGTGCCAGCAGCTTCAGACTGGGACTAGCGGGGGGCAGCACAGATACGCAGTATTTT; CDR3: CASSFRLGLAGGSTDTQYF
J: TRBJ2-7; D: TRBD1; size: NA; V: TRBV29-1; DNA: TGCAGCGTCGGGACAGGGTCATCCGAGCAGTACTTC; CDR3: CSVGTGSSEQYF
J: TRBJ2-1; D: NA; size: NA; V: TRBV5-3; DNA: TGTGCCAGAAAAAGCGTGGAGGGGGCCAATGAGCAGTTCTTC; CDR3: CARKSVEGANEQFF
J: TRBJ1-6; D: NA; size: NA; V: TRBV18; DNA: TGTGCCAGCTCACCACCGGGACTGCTAAGCTCACCCCTCCACTTT; CDR3: CASSPPGLLSSPLHF
J: TRBJ1-4; D: TRBD1; size: NA; V: TRBV7-6; DNA: TGTGCCAGCAGCTCACGCATCCGGGACAGCAATGAAAAACTGTTTTTT; CDR3: CASSSRIRDSNEKLFF
J: TRBJ2-7; D: NA; size: NA; V: TRBV18; DNA: TGTGCCAGCTCACCAGTAGCGGTGGGTTCCTACGAGCAGTACTTC; CDR3: CASSPVAVGSYEQYF
J: TRBJ1-5; D: NA; size: NA; V: TRBV7-2; DNA: TGTGCCAGCAGCTTAGCCCGGGACAGCAATCAGCCCCAGCATTTT; CDR3: CASSLARDSNQPQHF
J: TRBJ2-2; D: NA; size: few; V: TRBV7-9; DNA: TGTGCCAGCAGCTTATCGTTAATCGGGGAGCTGTTTTTT; CDR3: CASSLSLIGELFF
J: TRBJ2-2; D: TRBD2; size: few; V: TRBV6-1; DNA: TGTGCCAGCAGTGGACTAGCGGGATTGGGGTTGGGGGAGCTGTTTTTT; CDR3: CASSGLAGLGLGELFF
J: TRBJ1-5; D: NA; size: NA; V: TRBV14; DNA: TGTGCCAGCAGCAGAAGACTGCACAATCAGCCCCAGCATTTT; CDR3: CASSRRLHNQPQHF
J: TRBJ2-7; D: NA; size: medium-sized; V: TRBV28; DNA: TGTGCCAGCGTTCGGGGGTCTTCCTACGAGCAGTACTTC; CDR3: CASVRGSSYEQYF
J: TRBJ2-2; D: TRBD1; size: few; V: TRBV19; DNA: TGTGCCAGTAGACCTTCAGGGGGTGTCTGGACCGGGGAGCTGTTTTTT; CDR3: CASRPSGGVWTGELFF
J: TRBJ1-1; D: NA; size: few; V: TRBV4-1; DNA: TGCGCCAGCAGCCACTCCGGGGGAAACATGAACACTGAAGCTTTCTTT; CDR3: CASSHSGGNMNTEAFF
J: TRBJ2-5; D: TRBD2; size: NA; V: TRBV5-4; DNA: TGTGCCAGCAGCTTGGTAACGGGGGGGCCTGAGACCCAGTACTTC; CDR3: CASSLVTGGPETQYF
J: TRBJ2-5; D: NA; size: NA; V: TRBV3-1/TRBV3-2; DNA: TGTGCCAGCAGCCAATCCAATTTGGAAGAGACCCAGTACTTC; CDR3: CASSQSNLEETQYF
J: TRBJ1-4; D: NA; size: NA; V: TRBV6-5; DNA: TGTGCCAGCAGTTCGTTAGCCCAGGGAAGTGAAAAACTGTTTTTT; CDR3: CASSSLAQGSEKLFF
J: TRBJ2-7; D: NA; size: NA; V: TRBV28; DNA: TGTGCCAGCAGTCCCCCACAGGAGAGCTCCTACGAGCAGTACTTC; CDR3: CASSPPQESSYEQYF
J: TRBJ1-1; D: NA; size: NA; V: TRBV9; DNA: TGTGCCAGCAGCCCCCTGAGCGGGGGCGGGGAAGCTTTCTTT; CDR3: CASSPLSGGGEAFF
J: TRBJ2-7; D: NA; size: NA; V: TRBV6-5; DNA: TGTGCCAGCAGTCCCCCAGCCCGGGGGGAGCAGTACTTC; CDR3: CASSPPARGEQYF
J: TRBJ2-5; D: TRBD2; size: NA; V: TRBV4-1; DNA: TGCGCCAGCAGCCTACGGAGGACTAGCGGGGTATCCCAGTACTTC; CDR3: CASSLRRTSGVSQYF
J: TRBJ1-2; D: NA; size: NA; V: TRBV6-5; DNA: TGTGCCAGCAGTTACGATCTTCGTAACTATGGCTACACCTTC; CDR3: CASSYDLRNYGYTF
J: TRBJ2-7; D: TRBD1; size: NA; V: TRBV19; DNA: TGTGCCAGTAGTAAGACAGGGGGCAAGTCCTACGAGCAGTACTTC; CDR3: CASSKTGGKSYEQYF
J: TRBJ2-1; D: NA; size: NA; V: TRBV10-3; DNA: TGTGCCATCAAAGGTTCGGAAAATGAGCAGTTCTTC; CDR3: CAIKGSENEQFF
J: TRBJ2-1; D: TRBD2; size: NA; V: TRBV2; DNA: TGTGCCAGCAGGACCCTAGCGGCCGGCAATGAGCAGTTCTTC; CDR3: CASRTLAAGNEQFF
J: TRBJ2-4; D: NA; size: NA; V: TRBV7-6; DNA: TGTGCCAGCAGCTTAGCAGGGTCGAGCGGGGACACAGCCAAAAACATTCAGTACTTC; CDR3: CASSLAGSSGDTAKNIQYF
J: TRBJ2-7; D: TRBD2; size: NA; V: TRBV19; DNA: TGTGCCAGTAGTCACAATGGCCCCGGAGGGACTAGCGGGAGCGAGCAGTACTTC; CDR3: CASSHNGPGGTSGSEQYF
J: TRBJ2-2; D: TRBD2; size: NA; V: TRBV11-2; DNA: TGTGCCAGCAGCTTAGGATCGGTAGCGGGGACCGGGGAGCTGTTTTTT; CDR3: CASSLGSVAGTGELFF
J: TRBJ2-3; D: TRBD2; size: NA; V: TRBV7-2; DNA: TGTGCCAGCAGCCTCACTAGCGGGGCTGATACGCAGTATTTT; CDR3: CASSLTSGADTQYF
J: TRBJ2-3; D: TRBD2; size: NA; V: TRBV28; DNA: TGTGCCAGCCTCACTAGCGCCTCTAGCACAGATACGCAGTATTTT; CDR3: CASLTSASSTDTQYF
J: TRBJ2-7; D: NA; size: NA; V: TRBV7-9; DNA: TGTGCCAGCACCTCCGACGTCAGCTCCTACGAGCAGTACTTC; CDR3: CASTSDVSSYEQYF
J: TRBJ1-2; D: NA; size: NA; V: TRBV5-6; DNA: TGTGCCAGCAGCTTATTTGGTTTGGCTAACTATGGCTACACCTTC; CDR3: CASSLFGLANYGYTF
J: TRBJ1-2; D: NA; size: NA; V: TRBV4-2; DNA: TGTGCCAGCAGCCAAGAGCAGGGCCGAGGGAATGGCTACACCTTC; CDR3: CASSQEQGRGNGYTF
J: TRBJ1-3; D: TRBD1; size: NA; V: TRBV5-4; DNA: TGTGCCAGCAGCTTGACAGGGGGCTCTGGAAACACCATATATTTT; CDR3: CASSLTGGSGNTIYF
J: TRBJ2-7; D: NA; size: NA; V: TRBV7-9; DNA: TGTGCCAGCAGCTTAGCGCCAGGGGTTGACGAGCAGTACTTC; CDR3: CASSLAPGVDEQYF